The clone carrying this TCR beta chain has more than one count but fewer than ten. What it recognizes is unknown. Germline trimming cut 5 bases from V and 7 bases from J; bases unmatched to any gene: 12. This CDR3 is built from 15 residues. CDR1 is MNHNS and CDR2 is SASEGT in the germline V gene. Uncontrolled infection, other autoimmune disease, pregnancy or lactation led to exclusion. These data come from a study of T cells in Graves' hyperthyroidism and ophthalmopathy. Across the study: Peripheral blood samples were taken at initial diagnosis, prior to any treatment. Study-wide results and caveats: The model's output predicted ophthalmopathy at a median of around 6.9 months prior to onset. The majority of expanded thyroid clonotypes above 0.001 also appeared in blood.

From RNA transcripts, TCR beta CDR3 regions were amplified. HTBI primers drove first-round RT-PCR of the TCR CDR3. A single record per CDR3 protein comes from TCRdb applying MiXCR to the multiplex PCR reads. The sample holds a few hundred thousand distinct CDR3 sequences, 13% to 15% seen once. This TCR was sampled from an older woman with Graves' ophthalmopathy. Sequencing was carried out using blood. The J gene is TRBJ2-7, the V gene TRBV6-1; 9 bases line up with TRBD2. Here the CDR3 DNA reads TGTGCCAGCAGTCCCAGAGGGACTAGCAGGGGGGAGCAGTACTTC. The encoded protein is CASSPRGTSRGEQYF.